Shown below are 28 T cell receptor beta chains from a single sample sequenced in a study of technical replicates of blood from a few donors. Some clones are missing from TCRdb's copy, which holds only in-frame ones; the method was immunoSEQ multiplex PCR. The sample holds 80,000 to 90,000 clones; approximately 94% are singletons and the top ten take under 0.3%. The specimen sequenced was T cells isolated from PBMCs. Receptors originate from a human donor in good health.

The chain recombines TRBV7-8 with TRBJ1-5; D perhaps matches TRBD1 (5 bases). This CDR3 region has 15 residues. The germline V gene encodes CDR1 SGHVS and CDR2 FQNEAQ. Between the trimmed V and J ends, which lost 3 bases and 2 bases, there was a span of 11 bases. CDR3: CASSFTRVRNQPQHF. DNA of the CDR3: TGTGCCAGCAGCTTCACCAGGGTGCGCAATCAGCCCCAGCATTTT.

V usage is TRBV27 and J usage is TRBJ2-2; 9 bases line up with TRBD2. Germline V gives CDR1 MNHEY, CDR2 SMNVEV (reference sequence). Trimming cost V 11 bases and J 0 bases; bases outside gene matches: 10. The CDR3 totals 16 residues. Here the CDR3 reads CACTMGLAPNTGELFF. The CDR3, as DNA: TGTGCCTGCACCATGGGACTAGCCCCGAACACCGGGGAGCTGTTTTTT.

J is TRBJ1-2 and V is TRBV27; 7 positions agree with TRBD1. Looked up from germline, CDR1 is MNHEY and CDR2 is SMNVEV (reference sequence). V was clipped by 5 bases and J by 2 bases; unmatched bases: 17. This CDR3 region has 18 residues. The chain's CDR3 is CASSMSVKGARLNYGYTF. The CDR3 bases are TGTGCCAGCAGTATGAGCGTCAAGGGGGCGCGTCTCAACTATGGCTACACCTTC.

V and J are TRBV18 and TRBJ2-7, with D perhaps matching TRBD1 (5 bases). The V end was cut by 2 bases, the J end by 6 bases, with 14 bases between. The germline CDR1 and CDR2 sequences are KGHSH and LQKENI. There are 14 residues in the CDR3. CDR3 nucleotide sequence: TGTGCCAGCTCACCAACAGGCTCCATAGGCGAGCAGTACTTC. Amino acid sequence: CASSPTGSIGEQYF. The full variable domain, rest sourced from reference TRBV18 and TRBJ2-7, is NAGVMQNPRHLVRRRGQEARLRCSPMKGHSHVYWYRQLPEEGLKFMVYLQKENIIDESGMPKERFSAEFPKEGPSILRIQQVVRGDSAAYFCASSPTGSIGEQYFGPGTRLTVT.

V usage is TRBV21-1 and J usage is TRBJ1-1; the D segment call TRBD1 is taken from the table without a DNA check. TRBV21-1 is described as a pseudogene. The CDR3 spans 15 residues. The CDR3 sequence is CASSAKPTGRTEAFF. In DNA, the CDR3 is TGTGCCAGCAGCGCTAAACCGACAGGGCGGACTGAAGCTTTCTTT.

The gene calls are TRBV6-5 and TRBJ2-1; D perhaps matches TRBD2 (6 bases). Trimming shortened V by 3 bases and J by 4 bases, and 16 bases separated the two germline ends. CDR1 MNHEY and CDR2 SVGAGI come from the germline V gene. The CDR3 extends over 16 amino acids. CDR3 nucleotides: TGTGCCAGCAGTTATCACAGAGCGGGTACTTACAATGAGCAGTTCTTC. Its protein is CASSYHRAGTYNEQFF.

The gene calls are TRBV18 and TRBJ2-3; TRBD2 matches 15 bases. This CDR3 region has 19 residues. Germline CDR1 KGHSH, CDR2 LQKENI. V gave up 0 bases and J gave up 0 bases; unmatched junction bases: 4. The CDR3 DNA sequence: TGTGCCAGCTCACCACCGGGACTAGCGGGAGGACGCAGCACAGATACGCAGTATTTT. It specifies CASSPPGLAGGRSTDTQYF. Full variable domain (outside the CDR3, taken from reference TRBV18 and TRBJ2-3): NAGVMQNPRHLVRRRGQEARLRCSPMKGHSHVYWYRQLPEEGLKFMVYLQKENIIDESGMPKERFSAEFPKEGPSILRIQQVVRGDSAAYFCASSPPGLAGGRSTDTQYFGPGTRLTVL.

The chain couples TRBV9 to TRBJ2-3; D remains ambiguous. V lost 6 bases, J lost 4 bases, and 21 bases lay in between. CDR3 size: 16 residues. Per germline, CDR1 SGDLS and CDR2 YYNGEE. The CDR3 sequence is CASTRDSSTPPDTQYF. The CDR3 DNA follows: TGTGCCAGCACCCGCGACTCCTCAACCCCCCCAGATACGCAGTATTTT.

The J gene is TRBJ2-7, the V gene TRBV6-5; TRBD2 matches 7 bases. Unmatched junction bases numbered 3, after V lost 5 bases and J lost 2 bases. This CDR3 region has 13 residues. CDR1 is MNHEY and CDR2 is SVGAGI in the germline V gene. The CDR3 sequence: CASSRGLAYEQYF. As DNA, the CDR3 is TGTGCCAGCAGTAGAGGACTAGCCTACGAGCAGTACTTC.

The V gene is TRBV7-6, the J gene TRBJ1-1; D unclear. Germline V gives CDR1 SGHVS, CDR2 FNYEAQ. The CDR3 contains 14 residues. Between the trimmed V and J ends, which lost 1 base and 7 bases, there was a span of 13 bases. The CDR3 sequence: CASSLDSVGVEAFF. CDR3 nucleotides: TGTGCCAGCAGCTTAGATTCGGTGGGAGTTGAAGCTTTCTTT.

This chain joins TRBV28 and TRBJ1-3, with 9 positions matching TRBD1. Germline V gene data show CDR1 as MDHEN and CDR2 as SYDVKM. The CDR3 has 20 residues. V was pared by 3 bases and J by 1 base, with 16 bases of the junction left unmatched. CDR3 sequence reads: CASSFLYGTGSVVSGNTIYF. The CDR3 nucleotides are TGTGCCAGCAGTTTCTTATACGGGACAGGGTCGGTCGTTTCTGGAAACACCATATATTTT.

The chain carries TRBV2 and TRBJ2-7; a weak D match, TRBD1 (6 bases). The CDR3 sequence is 14 residues long. V was trimmed by 10 bases and J by 4 bases, leaving 20 bases between them. Per the germline V gene, CDR1 is SNHLY and CDR2 is FYNNEI. CDR3 sequence: CAIEAAPTGYEQYF. The CDR3 nucleotides are TGTGCCATCGAAGCAGCTCCCACAGGGTACGAGCAGTACTTC.

CDR3 residues: CASSFFRGEITEAFF. The CDR3 bases are TGCGCCAGCAGCTTCTTCAGGGGGGAGATCACTGAAGCTTTCTTT. The rearrangement joins TRBV5-1 to TRBJ1-1; TRBD1 agrees at 7 bases. The germline CDR1 and CDR2 sequences are SGHRS and YFSETQ. V was clipped by 2 bases and J by 4 bases; unmatched bases: 8. The CDR3 is 15 residues long.

The chain's CDR3 is CASSELGGAGADTQYF. The CDR3 DNA follows: TGTGCCAGCAGTGAATTAGGTGGGGCAGGGGCAGATACGCAGTATTTT. The rearrangement joins TRBV2 to TRBJ2-3, with a weak D call TRBD1 (6 bases). The CDR3 runs 16 residues. V lost 2 bases and J 4 bases, leaving 16 bases between the germline ends. Germline loops: CDR1 SNHLY, CDR2 FYNNEI.

The chain uses TRBV11-2 and TRBJ2-7, with 7 nucleotides matching TRBD1. This CDR3 region has 15 residues. Trimming took 1 base from V and 4 from J; bases not matched to a gene: 7. Germline V CDR1 and CDR2: SGHAT, FQNNGV. This CDR3 reads CASSLGGQRGYEQYF. CDR3 DNA: TGTGCCAGCAGCTTAGGGGGACAGAGAGGGTACGAGCAGTACTTC.

The chain couples TRBV5-1 to TRBJ1-2; D may be TRBD1 (6 bases). Germline V gene data show CDR1 as SGHRS and CDR2 as YFSETQ. The CDR3 is 15 amino acids. The V and J ends lost 1 base and 5 bases respectively, with 15 bases between them. In nucleotides, the CDR3 is TGCGCCAGCAGCTTGCCGGGACAACTGGGGTATGGCTACACCTTC. This encodes CASSLPGQLGYGYTF.

The chain employs TRBV27 and TRBJ2-3, with 9 bases aligning to TRBD2. Germline V CDR1 and CDR2: MNHEY, SMNVEV (reference sequence). CDR3 length: 15 residues. Trimming at V came to 11 bases and at J to 1 base, leaving 10 bases not matched to a gene. Here the CDR3 DNA reads TGTGCCGCCGCTCCACGCGGGAGGGGCACAGATACGCAGTATTTT. Its translation: CAAAPRGRGTDTQYF.

This clone was seen only once. The genes are TRBV10-3 and TRBJ1-1, with D perhaps TRBD1 (5 bases). This CDR3 has 14 residues. V was cut by 0 bases and J by 5 bases, with 10 bases left in between. Germline V gene lookup returns CDR1 ENHRY and CDR2 SYGVKD. In DNA, the CDR3 is TGTGCCATCAGTGAGTCTGAAGGGGATACTGAAGCTTTCTTT. This sequence encodes CAISESEGDTEAFF.

The gene calls are TRBV27 and TRBJ2-6, with 10 bases aligning to TRBD1. The trim removed 5 bases at V and 4 bases at J, leaving 5 bases unmatched. Per germline, CDR1 MNHEY and CDR2 SMNVEV (reference sequence). This CDR3 spans 16 amino acids. The CDR3 nucleotides read TGTGCCAGCAGTAGACAGGGGGCATGGGGGGCCAACGTCCTGACTTTC. This encodes CASSRQGAWGANVLTF. Full variable domain (outside the CDR3, taken from reference TRBV27 and TRBJ2-6): EAQVTQNPRYLITVTGKKLTVTCSQNMNHEYMSWYRQDPGLGLRQIYYSMNVEVTDKGDVPEGYKVSRKEKRNFPLILESPSPNQTSLYFCASSRQGAWGANVLTFGAGSRLTVL.

V is TRBV4-2 and J is TRBJ2-5; TRBD2 aligns across 11 bases. Looked up from germline, CDR1 is LGHNA and CDR2 is YNFKEQ. The V segment lost 1 base and the J segment 1 base; nucleotides outside the gene matches: 5. This CDR3 comprises 17 residues. The CDR3 region is CASSQAWTSGFQETQYF. In DNA, the CDR3 is TGTGCCAGCAGCCAAGCCTGGACTAGCGGGTTCCAAGAGACCCAGTACTTC.

The chain links TRBV6-4 to TRBJ2-2; TRBD2 agrees at 11 bases. This CDR3 contains 15 residues. V was clipped by 4 bases and J by 3 bases; unmatched bases: 1. Germline lookup yields CDR1 MRHNA and CDR2 SNTAGT. The CDR3 DNA reads as TGTGCCAGCAGTGCGGGACTAGCGGACACCGGGGAGCTGTTTTTT. Translated, it gives CASSAGLADTGELFF.

The V call is TRBV21-1, the J call TRBJ2-7; the DNA was not compared with TRBD2, the D call given in the table. TRBV21-1 is listed as a pseudogene. This CDR3 has 14 amino acids. CDR3 protein: CASSQGRPVYEQYF. CDR3 nucleotide sequence: TGTGCCAGCAGCCAAGGGAGACCGGTCTACGAGCAGTACTTC.

V and J are TRBV6-5 and TRBJ2-3; 7 nucleotides agree with TRBD2. Trimming cost V 5 bases and J 2 bases; bases outside gene matches: 4. The CDR3 has 14 residues. Germline CDR1 MNHEY, CDR2 SVGAGI. The CDR3 nucleotides are TGTGCCAGCAGTCGGGAGGCCGCCACAGATACGCAGTATTTT. Its protein is CASSREAATDTQYF.

The chain combines TRBV6-1 with TRBJ1-2; possibly TRBD1 for D (6 bases). CDR3 length: 13 residues. The V end was cut by 3 bases, the J end by 4 bases, with 9 bases between. Germline V gene sequence: CDR1 MNHNS, CDR2 SASEGT. Here the CDR3 DNA reads TGTGCCAGCAGTGATAACAGGGCCTATGGCTACACCTTC. Translation: CASSDNRAYGYTF.

The chain couples TRBV27 to TRBJ2-1, with 10 bases lining up with TRBD2. Germline trimming cut 1 base from V and 4 bases from J; bases unmatched to any gene: 10. There are 18 residues in the CDR3. CDR1 is MNHEY, CDR2 SMNVEV, per germline (reference sequence). CDR3 amino acids: CASSLLFIRTSGYNEQFF. The CDR3 DNA reads as TGTGCCAGCAGTTTATTATTTATTCGGACTAGCGGTTACAATGAGCAGTTCTTC.

The genes are TRBV14 and TRBJ1-3; D not resolved. The CDR3 is 14 amino acids. V dropped 6 bases and J dropped 2 bases, with 11 bases sitting between them. Germline CDR1 is SGHDN and CDR2 is FVKESK. The CDR3 nucleotides are TGTGCCAGCAGTTGGTCCGGGACTGGAAACACCATATATTTT. This sequence encodes CASSWSGTGNTIYF.

This clone was counted once. The J gene is TRBJ2-5, the V gene TRBV2, with D maybe TRBD2 (6 bases). V shed 7 bases and J shed 7 bases, with 16 bases lying between them. Per germline, CDR1 SNHLY and CDR2 FYNNEI. This CDR3 comprises 13 residues. In nucleotides, the CDR3 is TGTGCCAGCACGGTAGGGCTCGGGGGGACCCAGTACTTC. Amino acid sequence: CASTVGLGGTQYF.

The chain is built from TRBV6-1 and TRBJ2-7; a possible D gene is TRBD2 (5 bases). The length of the CDR3 is 13 residues. Germline CDR1 is MNHNS and CDR2 is SASEGT. Trimming shortened V by 0 bases and J by 6 bases, and 9 bases separated the two germline ends. Here the CDR3 DNA reads TGTGCCAGCAGTGAAGCGCTGGCGGGCGAGCAGTACTTC. It encodes CASSEALAGEQYF.